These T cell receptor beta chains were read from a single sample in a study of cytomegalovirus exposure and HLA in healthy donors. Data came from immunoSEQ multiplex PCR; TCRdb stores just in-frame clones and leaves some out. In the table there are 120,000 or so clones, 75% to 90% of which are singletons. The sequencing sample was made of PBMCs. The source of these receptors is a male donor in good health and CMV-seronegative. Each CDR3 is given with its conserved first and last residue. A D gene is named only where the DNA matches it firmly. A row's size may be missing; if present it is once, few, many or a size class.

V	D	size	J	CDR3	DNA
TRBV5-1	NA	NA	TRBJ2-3	CASSLLAPADTQYF	TGCGCCAGCAGCTTGCTTGCTCCAGCGGATACGCAGTATTTT
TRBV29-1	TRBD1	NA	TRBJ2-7	CSVAGQGVREQYF	TGCAGCGTTGCGGGACAGGGAGTCCGCGAGCAGTACTTC
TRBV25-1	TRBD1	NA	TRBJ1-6	CASSFQGETSPLHF	TGTGCCAGCAGTTTTCAGGGGGAAACTTCACCCCTCCACTTT
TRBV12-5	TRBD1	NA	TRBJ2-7	CASGFGTGSKEQYF	TGTGCTAGTGGTTTCGGGACAGGGTCGAAGGAGCAGTACTTC
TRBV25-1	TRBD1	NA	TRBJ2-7	CASSGQGAYEQYF	TGTGCCAGCAGTGGACAGGGGGCTTACGAGCAGTACTTC
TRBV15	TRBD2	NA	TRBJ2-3	CATSRAFSTSGGTDTQYF	TGTGCCACCAGCAGAGCTTTTTCGACTAGCGGGGGGACAGATACGCAGTATTTT
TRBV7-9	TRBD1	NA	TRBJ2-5	CASSSPGQGEETQYF	TGTGCCAGCAGCTCGCCGGGACAGGGGGAGGAGACCCAGTACTTC
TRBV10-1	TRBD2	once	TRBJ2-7	CASSESAGRHEQYF	TGCGCCAGCAGTGAGTCAGCGGGACGCCACGAGCAGTACTTC
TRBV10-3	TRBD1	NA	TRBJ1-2	CAIRRNRGGAGYGYTF	TGTGCCATCAGGAGAAACCGAGGGGGCGCAGGCTATGGCTACACCTTC
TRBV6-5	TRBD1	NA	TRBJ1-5	CASRKQGDRQPQHF	TGTGCCAGCAGGAAACAGGGGGACCGTCAGCCCCAGCATTTT
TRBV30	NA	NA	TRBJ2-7	CAWSVPSAYEQYF	TGTGCCTGGAGTGTACCTAGCGCCTACGAGCAGTACTTC
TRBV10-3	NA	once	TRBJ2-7	CASTGVGEQYF	TGTGCCAGCACGGGGGTGGGGGAGCAGTACTTC
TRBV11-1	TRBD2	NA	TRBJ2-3	CASSAQTSGPYTDTQYF	TGTGCCAGCAGCGCCCAGACTAGCGGGCCGTACACAGATACGCAGTATTTT
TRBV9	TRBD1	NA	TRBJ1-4	CASSLGRGRATNEKLFF	TGTGCCAGCAGCCTGGGCAGGGGGCGTGCAACTAATGAAAAACTGTTTTTT
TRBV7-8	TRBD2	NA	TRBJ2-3	CASSLTSGVTSTDTQYF	TGTGCCAGCAGCTTAACTAGCGGGGTGACTAGCACAGATACGCAGTATTTT
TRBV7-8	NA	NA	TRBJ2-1	CASSSPRRDRTNEQFF	TGTGCCAGCAGCTCACCTCGACGTGACAGGACTAATGAGCAGTTCTTC
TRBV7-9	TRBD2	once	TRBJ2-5	CASSHRQGGREETQYF	TGTGCCAGCAGCCACCGGCAGGGCGGGAGGGAAGAGACCCAGTACTTC